Listed below are T cell receptor beta chains from one sample, sequenced in a study of cytomegalovirus exposure and HLA in healthy donors. Clones were read by immunoSEQ multiplex PCR, and TCRdb kept only the in-frame ones, dropping some. The profile shows about 110,000 clones, over 75% of them singletons. The sample taken for sequencing was PBMCs. Receptors were obtained from a man aged 55 to 69 in good health and CMV-seronegative. The CDR3 runs from the conserved cysteine through the conserved F or W. Each record gives: clone size, J gene, V gene, D gene, CDR3 DNA, CDR3 protein. The D gene is left open where the match is weak. Clone size appears in some rows only: once, few, many, or a class for an expanded clone.

>NA|TRBJ2-7|TRBV5-1|TRBD2
TGCGCCAGCAGCCCCATTCAAGCGGGACCCTACGAGCAGTACTTC
CASSPIQAGPYEQYF
>NA|TRBJ2-1|TRBV7-9|TRBD2
TGTGCCAGCAGCTTATACGGGGGGGACGACAATGAGCAGTTCTTC
CASSLYGGDDNEQFF
>NA|TRBJ1-2|TRBV4-2|NA
TGTGCCAGCAGGGGAGTGCTCCCTAACTATGGCTACACCTTC
CASRGVLPNYGYTF
>NA|TRBJ2-5|TRBV5-1|TRBD2
TGCGCCAGCAGCTTGCCGGGACTAGCGGGGGGCCCCCAAGAGACCCAGTACTTC
CASSLPGLAGGPQETQYF
>NA|TRBJ2-5|TRBV10-3|TRBD2
TGTGCCATCAGTGAGTCACTAGCGGGGAACCAAGAGACCCAGTACTTC
CAISESLAGNQETQYF
>NA|TRBJ1-6|TRBV30|NA
TGTGCCTGGAGTCGACAGCATAATTCACCCCTCCACTTT
CAWSRQHNSPLHF
>once|TRBJ1-6|TRBV5-4|TRBD1
TGTGCCAGCAGCTCCAAAGGACAGGGGGTTTCACCCCTCCACTTT
CASSSKGQGVSPLHF
>NA|TRBJ1-1|TRBV28|NA
TGTGCCAGCAGTCTTCGGGTTGTCGCTGAAGCTTTCTTT
CASSLRVVAEAFF
>once|TRBJ1-4|TRBV7-9|NA
TGTGCCAGCAGCCCAGGAGGCAGATATAATGAAAAACTGTTTTTT
CASSPGGRYNEKLFF
>NA|TRBJ1-3|TRBV5-1|NA
TGCGCCAGCAGCTCAGGTCAGGGAAAAAACACCATATATTTT
CASSSGQGKNTIYF
>NA|TRBJ2-7|TRBV6-1|NA
TGTGCCAGCAGTGGCGACAGTTACGAGCAGTACTTC
CASSGDSYEQYF
>NA|TRBJ2-7|TRBV30|TRBD1
TGTGCCTGGACTACGGGACAGGGAATCGAGCAGTACTTC
CAWTTGQGIEQYF
>once|TRBJ1-3|TRBV5-1|TRBD1
TGCGCCAGCAGCTTACCAACAGGGGCATCTGGAAACACCATATATTTT
CASSLPTGASGNTIYF
>NA|TRBJ2-5|TRBV15|TRBD2
TGTGCCACCAGCACCCCCTCAGGACTAGCGAAAGAGACCCAGTACTTC
CATSTPSGLAKETQYF
>NA|TRBJ1-5|TRBV7-9|NA
TGTGCCAGCAGCCCCACCTATGGGGGCAGGGAGAGCAATCAGCCCCAGCATTTT
CASSPTYGGRESNQPQHF
>once|TRBJ2-7|TRBV6-5|NA
TGTGCCAGCAGAACAGGTTACGGCGGCTTCTACGAGCAGTACTTC
CASRTGYGGFYEQYF
>NA|TRBJ2-2|TRBV5-4|NA
TGTGCCAGCAGCCCTACCAGAGGGAACACCGGGGAGCTGTTTTTT
CASSPTRGNTGELFF
>once|TRBJ1-2|TRBV7-6|NA
TGTGCCAGCAGCCATCAACAGGGCTACGGCTACACCTTC
CASSHQQGYGYTF
>many|TRBJ1-2|TRBV6-5|TRBD1
TGTGCCAGCAGTTCCGGGACAGGGAGCATGGGCTACACCTTC
CASSSGTGSMGYTF
>NA|TRBJ1-2|TRBV6-6|TRBD1
TGTGCCACGTCGGACCTGGGTGGGCAGGGGGCGCGTGGCTACACCTTC
CATSDLGGQGARGYTF